This paragraph reports one T cell receptor beta chain. This clone came up once. Its antigen remains undetermined. Base qualities are missing; no much larger clone stands one base away. CDR1 and CDR2 (SGHRS, YFSETQ) derive from the germline V gene. V drops 6 bases and J drops 0 bases, leaving 6 bases in between. The CDR3 starts with the cysteine, ends with the phenylalanine, and has 12 residues. Of all the DNA, just the CDR3 is kept, 36 bases in frame from base 1. The data are from a study of blood T cell repertoires in COVID-19 (dated by TCRdb to about 2020). General notes on the study: Collaborator samples came from the United States, Italy and Spain and covered acute and convalescent phases of COVID-19. The material from the prospective study consisted of cDNA or gDNA derived from T cells, B-cell-depleted T cells, or PBMCs. The dataset comprised deeply sampled blood TCRbeta repertoires from subjects exposed to, actively infected with, or recovered from COVID-19. A freely available public database, intended as a resource for researchers studying the immune response to SARS-CoV-2, is where the repertoires were released. Samples came from the ongoing ImmuneRACE study (first 160 participants) plus 1,254 subjects from 6 global collaborators. The sample metadata nearly always contained a de-identified subject ID, COVID-19 status, age in years and sex. HLA class I and class II types, where available, came from metadata supplied by the sample provider rather than from assay-based typing. Overall results and qualifications from the work: The quantity of clinical and demographic metadata differed by source and by participant and was supplied without curation.

Whole blood was collected in K2EDTA tubes by collaborating institutions according to the institutions' own protocols. Collaborator samples were shipped for TCRbeta analysis as frozen whole blood, isolated PBMCs, or DNA extracted from either sample type. TCRbeta CDR3 regions were amplified from genomic DNA using the immunoSEQ Assay, a bias-controlled multiplex PCR. Under the source paper's analysis protocol: Nucleated cell counts per sample were estimated from amplification of reference gene primers within the assay. To quantify the absolute abundance of each unique TCRbeta CDR3 rearrangement, sequence reads were collapsed and filtered. For each sample, productive Simpson clonality was calculated by taking the square root of Simpson's diversity index across productive rearrangements. The source is immuneACCESS, and TCRdb retained only in-frame sequences with V and J called. Part of the clones is not carried over; for the studies checked, unresolved V genes explain less than half of this, and the remainder is unexplained. V, J and clone size reflect that table, while D and trimming were determined from the DNA. For this sample the table gives 90,000 to 100,000 clones, of which approximately 86% were detected only once. The ten largest clones represent 9% to 12% of the sample.

The sequence is built from TRBV5-1 and TRBJ2-5; the D gene identity is not certain. The specimen was peripheral blood. This sequence was found in a man in his fifties with acute or convalescent COVID-19. This receptor has the CDR3 CASNYNQETQYF. The nucleotides are TGCGCCAGCAACTACAACCAAGAGACCCAGTACTTC.